Sequencing of this T cell receptor beta chain was carried out in a study of T cell repertoires in cytomegalovirus infection (dated 2019 in TCRdb). Broadly, across the study: Alongside well-studied HLA-B-restricted epitopes, the peptide stimulations were aimed at recently identified HLA-C-restricted CMV epitopes, whose presentation resists viral immunomodulation. The HLA type of each donor mattered for the analysis, because public TCR beta signatures pointed to carriage of CMV infection along with the matching HLA type.

The meaning of the sample's treatment or condition label: in vitro stimulation with specific CMV peptide epitopes to enrich CMV-specific T cells. Here is what the overall study found, with its caveats: The ex vivo response was dominated by HLA-C-restricted CMV-specific TCR beta clonotypes, which also provided the single most frequent clonotype in two of eight donors. Carriers of CMV infection plus the relevant HLA type were discriminated by the cumulative frequency of public TCR beta family members in the study cohort and in an independent 352-donor cohort.

Sequenced on an Illumina HiSeq 1500. TCRdb trimmed public reads at Q25 via fastp, called clones via MiXCR and kept in-frame beta chains. Rows with a matching CDR3 protein are joined into one entry that keeps the most common DNA and genes. The sample has more than 110,000 distinct CDR3 sequences on record, approximately 30% of them singletons. Roughly 51% of the sample goes to the ten largest clones. With respect to this clonotype: Its target antigen remains unknown. Base qualities are not provided; no much larger clone lies one nucleotide away.

From the germline V gene, CDR1 is SNHLY and CDR2 is FYNNEI. Trimming takes 6 bases off V and 4 bases off J; junction bases not matched to a gene: 6. The CDR3 covers 15 residues, taking in both the cysteine and the phenylalanine. Only the CDR3 portion is preserved as DNA: 45 bases, with reading frame beginning at the first base. This receptor was obtained from a human donor in good health (CMV status not recorded). Some clones in this sample may be carry-over from other donors' samples. Sequences were derived from CD8+ T cells from cultured PBMCs, sampled from culture after CMV antigen stimulation. The rearrangement combines TRBV2 with TRBJ2-2; TRBD1 matches 9 bases in the middle. The DNA sequence is TGTGCCAGCAGCCGACAGGGGGATTCCACCGGGGAGCTGTTTTTT. This translates into CASSRQGDSTGELFF. The variable domain in full, with residues beyond the CDR3 obtained from the reference TRBV2 and TRBJ2-2 genes, is EPEVTQTPSHQVTQMGQEVILRCVPISNHLYFYWYRQILGQKVEFLVSFYNNEISEKSEIFDDQFSVERPDGSNFTLKIRSTKLEDSAMYFCASSRQGDSTGELFFGEGSRLTVL.